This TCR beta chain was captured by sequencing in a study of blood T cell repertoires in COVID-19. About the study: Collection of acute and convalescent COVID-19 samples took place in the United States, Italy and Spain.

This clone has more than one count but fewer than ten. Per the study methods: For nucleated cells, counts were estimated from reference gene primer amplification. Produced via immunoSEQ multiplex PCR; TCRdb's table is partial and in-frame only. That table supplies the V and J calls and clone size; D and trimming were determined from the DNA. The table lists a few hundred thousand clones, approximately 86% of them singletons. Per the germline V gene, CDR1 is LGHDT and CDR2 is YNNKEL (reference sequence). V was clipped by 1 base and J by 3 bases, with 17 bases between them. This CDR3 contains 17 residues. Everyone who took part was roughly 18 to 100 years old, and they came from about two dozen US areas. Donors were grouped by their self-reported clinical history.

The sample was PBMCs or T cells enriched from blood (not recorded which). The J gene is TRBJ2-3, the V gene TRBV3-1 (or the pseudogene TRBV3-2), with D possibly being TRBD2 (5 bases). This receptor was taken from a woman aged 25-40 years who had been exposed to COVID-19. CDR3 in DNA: TGTGCCAGCAGCCAAGTGTCGTCTAGCTATGGTACAGATACGCAGTATTTT. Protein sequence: CASSQVSSSYGTDTQYF.